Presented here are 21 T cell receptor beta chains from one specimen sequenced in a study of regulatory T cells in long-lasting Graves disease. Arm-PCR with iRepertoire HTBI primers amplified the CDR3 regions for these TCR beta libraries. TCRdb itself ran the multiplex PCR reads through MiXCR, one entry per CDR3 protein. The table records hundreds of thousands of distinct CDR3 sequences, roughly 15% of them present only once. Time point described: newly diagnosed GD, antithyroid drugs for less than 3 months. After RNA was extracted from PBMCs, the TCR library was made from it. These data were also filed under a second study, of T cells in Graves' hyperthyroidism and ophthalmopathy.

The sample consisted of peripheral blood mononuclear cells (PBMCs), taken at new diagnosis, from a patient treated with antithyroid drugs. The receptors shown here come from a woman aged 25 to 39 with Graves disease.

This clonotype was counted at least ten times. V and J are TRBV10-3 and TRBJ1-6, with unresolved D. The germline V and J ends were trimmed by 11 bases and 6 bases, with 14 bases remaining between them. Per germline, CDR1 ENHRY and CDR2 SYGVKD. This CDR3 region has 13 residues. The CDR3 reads CACAQELNSPLHF. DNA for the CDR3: TGTGCCTGTGCGCAAGAGCTTAATTCACCCCTCCACTTT.

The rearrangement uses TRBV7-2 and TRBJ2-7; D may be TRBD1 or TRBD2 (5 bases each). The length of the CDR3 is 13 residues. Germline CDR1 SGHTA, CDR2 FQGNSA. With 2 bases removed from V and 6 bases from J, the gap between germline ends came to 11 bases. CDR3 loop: CASSLRWGREQYF. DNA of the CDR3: TGTGCCAGCAGCTTAAGGTGGGGACGCGAGCAGTACTTC.

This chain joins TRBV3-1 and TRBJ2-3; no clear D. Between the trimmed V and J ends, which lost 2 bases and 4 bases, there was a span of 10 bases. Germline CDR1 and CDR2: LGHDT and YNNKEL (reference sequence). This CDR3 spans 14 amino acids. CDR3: CASSQLLAADTQYF. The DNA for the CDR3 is TGTGCCAGCAGCCAACTCTTGGCCGCAGATACGCAGTATTTT.

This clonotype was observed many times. CDR3 amino acids: CASRGGTRGTDTQYF. The CDR3 DNA reads as TGTGCCAGCAGGGGTGGGACTAGGGGCACAGATACGCAGTATTTT. The chain is built from TRBV7-8 and TRBJ2-3, with 8 bases matching TRBD2. Germline CDR1 reads SGHVS; CDR2 reads FQNEAQ. The CDR3 is made up of 15 amino acids. V lost 6 bases and J lost 1; bases outside the gene matches: 6. The full variable domain, rest sourced from reference TRBV7-8 and TRBJ2-3, is GAGVSQSPRYKVAKRGQDVALRCDPISGHVSLFWYQQALGQGPEFLTYFQNEAQLDKSGLPSDRFFAERPEGSVSTLKIQRTQQEDSAVYLCASRGGTRGTDTQYFGPGTRLTVL.

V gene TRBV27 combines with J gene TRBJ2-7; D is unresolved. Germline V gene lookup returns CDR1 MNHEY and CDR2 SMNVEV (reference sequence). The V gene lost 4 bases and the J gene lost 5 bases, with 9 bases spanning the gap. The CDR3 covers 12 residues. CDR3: CASSSKVHEQYF. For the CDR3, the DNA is TGTGCCAGCAGTTCCAAGGTCCACGAGCAGTACTTC.

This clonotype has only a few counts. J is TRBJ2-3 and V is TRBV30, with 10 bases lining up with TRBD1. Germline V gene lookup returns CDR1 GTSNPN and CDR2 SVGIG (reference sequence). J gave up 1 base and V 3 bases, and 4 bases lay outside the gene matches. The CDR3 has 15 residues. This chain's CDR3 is CAWSPGTGGTDTQYF. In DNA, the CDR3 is TGTGCCTGGAGCCCGGGGACAGGGGGCACAGATACGCAGTATTTT.

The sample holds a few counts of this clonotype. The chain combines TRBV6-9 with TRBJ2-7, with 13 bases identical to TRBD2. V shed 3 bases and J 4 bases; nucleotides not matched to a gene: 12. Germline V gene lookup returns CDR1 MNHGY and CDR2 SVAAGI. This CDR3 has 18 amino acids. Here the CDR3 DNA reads TGTGCCAGCAGTTACTCCGGGACTAGCGGGATTTCCGGGTACGAGCAGTACTTC. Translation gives CASSYSGTSGISGYEQYF.

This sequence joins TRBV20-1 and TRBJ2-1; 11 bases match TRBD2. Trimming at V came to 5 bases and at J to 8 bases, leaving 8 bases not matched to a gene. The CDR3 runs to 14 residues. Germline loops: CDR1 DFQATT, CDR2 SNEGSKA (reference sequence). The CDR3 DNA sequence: TGCAGTGCTCCTCCAGGACTAGCGGGTCATGAGCAGTTCTTC. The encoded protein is CSAPPGLAGHEQFF.

CDR3: CASSPAGGPSYTF. In DNA form, the CDR3 reads TGTGCCAGCAGTCCCGCGGGGGGGCCCTCCTACACCTTC. The chain has TRBV6-1 and TRBJ1-2; possibly TRBD1 for D (6 bases). CDR1 is MNHNS, CDR2 SASEGT, per germline. The length of the CDR3 is 13 residues. V gave up 5 bases and J gave up 10 bases, with 17 bases separating them.

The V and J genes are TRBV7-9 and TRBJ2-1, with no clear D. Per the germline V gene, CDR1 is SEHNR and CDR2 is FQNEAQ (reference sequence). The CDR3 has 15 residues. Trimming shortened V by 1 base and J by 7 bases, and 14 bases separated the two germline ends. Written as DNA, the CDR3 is TGTGCCAGCAGCTTAGAACGTAAGAATTGGAATGAGCAGTTCTTC. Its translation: CASSLERKNWNEQFF.

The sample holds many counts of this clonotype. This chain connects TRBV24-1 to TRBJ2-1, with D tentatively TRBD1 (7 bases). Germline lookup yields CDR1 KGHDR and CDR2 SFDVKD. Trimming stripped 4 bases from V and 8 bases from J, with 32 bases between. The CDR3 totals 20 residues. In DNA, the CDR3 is TGTGCCACCAGTGACCCCCTCGGGGGTGCAGGGGGAGTTAATTGGGATGAGCAGTTCTTC. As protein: CATSDPLGGAGGVNWDEQFF.

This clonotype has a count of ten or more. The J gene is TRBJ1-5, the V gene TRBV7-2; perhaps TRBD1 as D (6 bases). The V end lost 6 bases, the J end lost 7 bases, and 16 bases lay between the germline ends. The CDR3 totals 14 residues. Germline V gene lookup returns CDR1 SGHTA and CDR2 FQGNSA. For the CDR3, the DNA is TGTGCCAGCAGGGCGTCGGGGGGCGGACAGCCCCAGCATTTT. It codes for CASRASGGGQPQHF.

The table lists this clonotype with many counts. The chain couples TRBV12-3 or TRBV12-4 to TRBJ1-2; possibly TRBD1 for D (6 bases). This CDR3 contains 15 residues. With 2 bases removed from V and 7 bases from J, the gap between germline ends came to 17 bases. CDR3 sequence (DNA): TGTGCCAGCAGTTTAAAACAGGGACTCCTCTCTGGCTACACCTTC. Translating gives CASSLKQGLLSGYTF.

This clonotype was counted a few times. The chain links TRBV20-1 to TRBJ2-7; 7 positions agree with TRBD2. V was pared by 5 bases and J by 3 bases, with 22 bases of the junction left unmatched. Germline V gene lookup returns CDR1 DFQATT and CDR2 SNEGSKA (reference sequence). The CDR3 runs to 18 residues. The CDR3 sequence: CSAWGGVQHYRKVYEQYF. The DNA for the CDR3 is TGCAGTGCTTGGGGGGGTGTCCAGCACTACAGGAAAGTCTACGAGCAGTACTTC.

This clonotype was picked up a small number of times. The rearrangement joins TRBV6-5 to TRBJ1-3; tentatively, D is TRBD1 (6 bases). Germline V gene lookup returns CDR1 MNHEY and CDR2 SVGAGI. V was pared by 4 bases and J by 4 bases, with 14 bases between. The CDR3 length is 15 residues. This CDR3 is CASSWGRTAGNTIYF. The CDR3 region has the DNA TGTGCCAGCAGTTGGGGTCGGACAGCCGGAAACACCATATATTTT.

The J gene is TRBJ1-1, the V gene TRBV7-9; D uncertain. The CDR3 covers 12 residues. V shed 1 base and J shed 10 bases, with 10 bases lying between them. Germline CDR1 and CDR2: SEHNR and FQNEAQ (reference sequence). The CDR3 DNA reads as TGTGCCAGCAGCTTAGGGTCTCGTGTAGCTTTCTTT. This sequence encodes CASSLGSRVAFF.

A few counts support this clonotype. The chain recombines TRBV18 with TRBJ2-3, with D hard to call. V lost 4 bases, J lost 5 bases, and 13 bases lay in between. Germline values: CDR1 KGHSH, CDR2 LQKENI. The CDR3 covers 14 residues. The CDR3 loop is CASSLVGWKDTQYF. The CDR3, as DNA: TGTGCCAGCTCACTAGTCGGGTGGAAAGATACGCAGTATTTT.

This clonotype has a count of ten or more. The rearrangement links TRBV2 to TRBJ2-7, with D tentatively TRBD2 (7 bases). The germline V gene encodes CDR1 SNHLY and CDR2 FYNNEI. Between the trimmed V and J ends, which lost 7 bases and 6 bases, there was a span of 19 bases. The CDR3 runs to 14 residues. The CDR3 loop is CASNGGLADGEQYF. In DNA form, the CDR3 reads TGTGCCAGCAACGGGGGGCTAGCGGACGGCGAGCAGTACTTC.

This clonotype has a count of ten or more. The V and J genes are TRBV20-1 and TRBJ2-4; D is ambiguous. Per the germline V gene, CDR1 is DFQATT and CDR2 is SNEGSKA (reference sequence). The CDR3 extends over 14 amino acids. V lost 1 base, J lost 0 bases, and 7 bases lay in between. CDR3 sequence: CSARGGQAKNIQYF. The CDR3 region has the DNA TGCAGTGCTAGAGGAGGCCAAGCCAAAAACATTCAGTACTTC.

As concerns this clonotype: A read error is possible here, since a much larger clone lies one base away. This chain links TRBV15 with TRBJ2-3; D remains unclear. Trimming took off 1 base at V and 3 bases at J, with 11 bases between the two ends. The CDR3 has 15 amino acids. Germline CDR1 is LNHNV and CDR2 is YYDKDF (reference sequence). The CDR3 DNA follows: TGTGCCACCAGCAGAGTCGGGCAGACAACAGATACGCAGTATTTT. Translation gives CATSRVGQTTDTQYF.

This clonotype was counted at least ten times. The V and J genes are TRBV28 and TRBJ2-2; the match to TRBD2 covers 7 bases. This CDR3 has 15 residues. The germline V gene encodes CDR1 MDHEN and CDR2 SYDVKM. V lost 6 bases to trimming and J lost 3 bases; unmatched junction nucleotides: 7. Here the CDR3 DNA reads TGTGCCAGCAGCCCCGGGGGGAGTGACACCGGGGAGCTGTTTTTT. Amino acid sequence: CASSPGGSDTGELFF.